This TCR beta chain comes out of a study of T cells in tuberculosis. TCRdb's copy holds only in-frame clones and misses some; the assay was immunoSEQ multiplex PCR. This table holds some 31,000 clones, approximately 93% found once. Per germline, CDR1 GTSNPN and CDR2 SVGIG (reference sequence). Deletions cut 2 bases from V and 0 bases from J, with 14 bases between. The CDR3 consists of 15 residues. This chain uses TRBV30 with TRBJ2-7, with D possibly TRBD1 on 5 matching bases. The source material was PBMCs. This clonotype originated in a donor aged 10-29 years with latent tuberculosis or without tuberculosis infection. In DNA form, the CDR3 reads TGTGCCTGGAGTACAGGATTATCGATCTCCTACGAGCAGTACTTC. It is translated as CAWSTGLSISYEQYF.